This note documents a single TCR beta chain sequence. This clonotype has a handful of counts. This clone's antigen is unknown. No clone much larger than this one lies a single base away; base qualities are absent. The library was generated by RACE. Sequencing relied on a NextSeq 500. During library preparation, unique molecular identifiers were attached to individual cDNA molecules so that TCRs could be counted quantitatively and reproducibly. Each blood RNA sample was used to sequence both TCR alpha and TCR beta chains. On the authors' methods: A median of roughly 99,000 TCRs per sample was observed, with a range of 23,224 to 690,600. The Decombinator software suite was used to annotate V, J and CDR3 in the TCR reads. Every sample was subsampled to the same number of TCRs (28,000) for the PS versus PT1 abundance plots. Expanded TCRs were defined as absent before sensitization and observed at least eight times at the 2-week time point. TCRdb redid the processing of the public reads, applying fastp at Q25 and MiXCR, and retained in-frame beta chains. Each CDR3 protein gets just one entry, which takes the most common genes and DNA from the rows behind it. The V and J calls follow TCRdb's processing rather than the paper's. Within this sample are some 400,000 distinct CDR3 sequences, with approximately 4.4% of them counted one time only. Roughly 2.4% of the sample goes to the ten largest clones.

The data originate from a study of human T cells and chemical hapten exposure (TCRdb year 2021). About the full investigation: For sensitization, 2% DPC in acetone was applied to a roughly 2 cm by roughly 2 cm area of upper inner arm skin. Patch tests used Finn chambers with 0.01% DPC on the upper back, scored after 6 days by International Contact Dermatitis Research Group standards. Blood was sampled from patients pre-sensitization (week 0) and at 2, 6 and about 24 weeks after DPC sensitization. Throughout the study period of 20 to 25 weeks, patients also received therapeutic DPC doses to the scalp every week. Libraries were pooled for sequencing, and per-sample TCR yields varied mainly because of small differences in library volumes within the pool. Blood for TCR sequencing was provided by twenty-nine alopecia patients at one to four time points (pre-sensitization, 2, 6 and 24 weeks). In alopecia patients, the study followed how the peripheral blood TCR repertoire changed in vivo over primary and secondary sensitization to diphenylcyclopropenone (DPC), a hapten. The patient cohort, mostly female, included alopecia areata with under or over 50% scalp involvement, alopecia totalis and alopecia universalis. What the research found in general, with its limitations: After repeated subsampling, the strength of the expansion versus patch-test correlation and the threshold at which it became significant changed. The number of PT1 expanded TCRs positively correlated with patch test score, significant at thresholds 8, 16 and 32 but not 4. No change with DPC sensitization was found in the number of TCRs above 1 in 1000 frequency, and no evidence of global repertoire structure alterations was found. Expanded TCRs formed significantly more large CDR3 similarity clusters than pre-sensitization or healthy control sets, consistent with antigen-driven responses. Because every patient had alopecia, a presumed autoimmune disease, the patients' immune response might differ from that of healthy individuals.

The time point label of this sample denotes: patch test 1, 2 weeks after DPC sensitization. Interpreted using the paper, the treatment or condition label stands for: therapeutic diphenylcyclopropenone sensitization with weekly scalp DPC. At each patch-test visit, blood was drawn before the patch test was applied. Eligible patients were aged 18 to 70, diagnosed with alopecia, deemed suitable for DPC therapy, and excluded if pregnant. Total RNA was extracted from unfractionated whole blood collected in Tempus Blood RNA tubes. CDR1 and CDR2 are read off the germline V gene (reference sequence) as LGHDT and YNNKEL. V is shortened by 3 bases, J by 2 bases, and the region joining them spans 7 bases. The CDR3 has 14 amino acids, counting the end cysteine and phenylalanine. This entry keeps only the CDR3 DNA: 42 bases, framed from base 1.

The chain couples TRBV3-1 to TRBJ2-2; no D segment can be confidently identified. Source: whole blood, taken in connection with sensitization to the hapten diphenylcyclopropenone (DPC). This receptor was obtained from a woman aged 45-65 years with alopecia areata. Some clones in this sample may be carry-over from other donors' samples. The CDR3 sequence is CASSHWENTGELFF. The DNA is as follows: TGTGCCAGCAGCCACTGGGAAAACACCGGGGAGCTGTTTTTT.